This T cell receptor (beta chain) appears in the sequencing data of a study of cytomegalovirus exposure and HLA in healthy donors. Findings and caveats of the study: As was reported, the classifier diagnosed cytomegalovirus status with high specificity and sensitivity.

PCR used 60 Vbeta primers and 13 Jbeta primers. Profiling relied on immunoSEQ multiplex PCR, and the TCRdb table lists in-frame clones only, not all of them. The sample yields about 77,000 clones, 78% seen once. Notes on this clone: Antigen unknown.

V lost 0 bases and J lost 5; bases outside the gene matches: 5. Germline V CDR1 and CDR2: SGHRS, YFSETQ. The CDR3 loop spans 15 amino acids. What was sequenced was PBMCs. The clonotype comes from a man aged 40-49 years in good health and CMV-seronegative. The chain uses TRBV5-1 and TRBJ2-3; 8 nucleotides agree with TRBD2. The CDR3 here is CASSLVSGGGDTQYF. CDR3 in DNA: TGCGCCAGCAGCTTGGTGAGCGGGGGCGGAGATACGCAGTATTTT.